The next 26 T cell receptor beta chains were all read from a single sample in a study of cytomegalovirus exposure and HLA in healthy donors. PCR used 60 Vbeta primers and 13 Jbeta primers. Clones were read by immunoSEQ multiplex PCR, and TCRdb kept only the in-frame ones, dropping some. The table for this sample gives 100,000 to 150,000 clones. Sequencing was done on a sample of PBMCs. The receptors shown here come from a woman aged 40 to 50 in good health and CMV-seronegative.

The rearrangement links TRBV6-1 to TRBJ1-1, with D possibly TRBD1 on 5 matching bases. Germline CDR1 reads MNHNS; CDR2 reads SASEGT. Trimming stripped 3 bases from V and 6 bases from J, with 14 bases between. The CDR3 contains 14 residues. CDR3 protein: CASSDWGRRPEAFF. The DNA for the CDR3 is TGTGCCAGCAGTGATTGGGGGAGGAGGCCTGAAGCTTTCTTT.

Regarding this clone: The junction differs from germline at one of its ends, possibly a read error. This specimen includes other DNA sequences encoding the same CDR3. The chain employs TRBV12-5 and TRBJ1-1; 10 bases are shared with TRBD1. Germline CDR1 LGHNT, CDR2 FRNRAP. This CDR3 contains 17 residues. CDR3 loop: CASGLVLGQGFFTEAFF. CDR3 coding DNA: TGTGCTAGTGGTTTGGTACTGGGACAGGGGTTTTTCACTGAAGCCTTCTTT.

This chain links TRBV27 with TRBJ1-2, with 7 bases lining up with TRBD1. Germline CDR1 reads MNHEY; CDR2 reads SMNVEV (reference sequence). This CDR3 is built from 13 residues. The V and J ends lost 8 bases and 3 bases, in that order; junction bases with no gene match: 6. The CDR3 sequence: CASRRDRDYGYTF. CDR3 coding DNA: TGTGCCAGCCGCCGAGACAGGGACTATGGCTACACCTTC.

The chain employs TRBV27 and TRBJ1-5; D call uncertain. V gave up 1 base and J gave up 6 bases, with 13 bases separating them. The CDR3 totals 15 residues. Germline-derived CDR1 and CDR2 are MNHEY and SMNVEV (reference sequence). CDR3 amino acids: CASSLFPNRGQPQHF. The DNA for the CDR3 is TGTGCCAGCAGTTTATTCCCTAATCGGGGTCAGCCCCAGCATTTT.

V is TRBV7-3 and J is TRBJ1-1; TRBD1 is a possible D gene (6 bases). V lost 5 bases to trimming and J lost 1 base, with 11 bases between them. Looked up from germline, CDR1 is SGHTA and CDR2 is FQGTGA. The CDR3 spans 14 residues. The CDR3 DNA reads as TGTGCCAGCAGCAATCAGGGGCGGAACACTGAAGCTTTCTTT. It is translated as CASSNQGRNTEAFF.

The chain employs TRBV7-3 and TRBJ1-6; TRBD1 agrees at 7 bases. The germline V gene encodes CDR1 SGHTA and CDR2 FQGTGA. After removal of 5 bases from V and 8 bases from J, the junction contained 3 bases not matched to a gene. This CDR3 contains 13 residues. The CDR3 coding sequence is TGTGCCAGCAGCCCCACAGGGGATTCACCCCTCCACTTT. Translating it yields CASSPTGDSPLHF. The variable domain in full, completed from reference TRBV7-3 and TRBJ1-6, reads GAGVSQTPSNKVTEKGKYVELRCDPISGHTALYWYRQSLGQGPEFLIYFQGTGAADDSGLPNDRFFAVRPEGSVSTLKIQRTERGDSAVYLCASSPTGDSPLHFGNGTRLTVT.

The genes are TRBV2 and TRBJ2-5; 15 nucleotides line up with TRBD2. Trimming at V came to 6 bases and at J to 3 bases, leaving 8 bases not matched to a gene. CDR1 is SNHLY and CDR2 is FYNNEI in the germline V gene. The CDR3 extends over 17 amino acids. CDR3 sequence: CASRDPGTSGGKETQYF. The DNA for the CDR3 is TGTGCCAGCAGGGACCCCGGGACTAGCGGGGGGAAAGAGACCCAGTACTTC.

The chain joins TRBV7-9 to TRBJ1-5; no definite D call. The length of the CDR3 is 15 residues. Germline V gene lookup returns CDR1 SEHNR and CDR2 FQNEAQ (reference sequence). V gave up 1 base and J gave up 6 bases, with 13 bases separating them. The CDR3 DNA is TGTGCCAGCAGCTTAGGGCAGGCCACCTCTCAGCCCCAGCATTTT. Translation gives CASSLGQATSQPQHF.

The gene calls are TRBV28 and TRBJ2-7; a possible D gene is TRBD2 (5 bases). Trimming took off 7 bases at V and 2 bases at J, with 15 bases between the two ends. CDR1 and CDR2 from the germline V gene are MDHEN and SYDVKM. The CDR3 is 14 residues long. The CDR3 DNA is TGTGCCAGCATGTCGGGATCAATAACCTACGAGCAGTACGTC. This sequence encodes CASMSGSITYEQYV.

The chain recombines TRBV27 with TRBJ2-5; 9 positions match TRBD1. The ends lost 5 bases at V and 0 bases at J; junction bases unmatched: 13. Germline assignment: CDR1 MNHEY and CDR2 SMNVEV (reference sequence). The CDR3 contains 18 residues. The CDR3 DNA is TGTGCCAGCAGTAGCAGATCCGGGACAGGGCACTACCAAGAGACCCAGTACTTC. It codes for CASSSRSGTGHYQETQYF.

The chain has TRBV7-2 and TRBJ2-5; maybe TRBD2 (6 bases). CDR3 length: 14 residues. Germline V gives CDR1 SGHTA, CDR2 FQGNSA. Trimming took 5 bases from V and 5 from J, leaving 15 bases between them. The CDR3 DNA follows: TGTGCCAGCAGCCCCCGGTGGGGGGAGGAGACCCAGTACTTC. Translated, it gives CASSPRWGEETQYF.

V usage is TRBV4-2 and J usage is TRBJ1-1, with D perhaps matching TRBD1 (6 bases). V was cut by 0 bases and J by 11 bases, with 16 bases left in between. The CDR3 totals 14 residues. Per germline, CDR1 LGHNA and CDR2 YNFKEQ. CDR3: CASSQESLGGDAFF. As DNA, the CDR3 is TGTGCCAGCAGCCAAGAAAGTTTAGGGGGTGACGCTTTCTTT.

CDR3 DNA: TGCAGCGTTGTTGTGGCGGGGGCTCACACCGGGGAGCTGTTTTTT. It codes for CSVVVAGAHTGELFF. The V gene is TRBV29-1, the J gene TRBJ2-2, with TRBD2 as a possible D gene (7 bases). Germline V gene data show CDR1 as SQVTM and CDR2 as ANQGSEA. The V end lost 4 bases, the J end lost 3 bases, and 15 bases lay between the germline ends. This CDR3 region has 15 residues.

The rearrangement joins TRBV6-1 to TRBJ2-3, with 9 bases that match TRBD1. CDR1 is MNHNS and CDR2 is SASEGT in the germline V gene. With V trimmed by 4 bases and J by 1 base, 6 bases remained unmatched. This CDR3 comprises 16 residues. In DNA form, the CDR3 reads TGTGCCAGCAGTGGGCGAACAGGGGGCGGCACAGATACGCAGTATTTT. Translation gives CASSGRTGGGTDTQYF.

V and J are TRBV19 and TRBJ1-3; 9 bases are shared with TRBD1. V was pared by 5 bases and J by 0 bases, with 11 bases of the junction left unmatched. The CDR3 has 18 amino acids. The germline CDR1 and CDR2 sequences are LNHDA and SQIVND (reference sequence). The CDR3: CASSSPPGTGSSGNTIYF. The CDR3 coding sequence is TGTGCCAGTAGTTCGCCCCCCGGGACAGGGTCCTCTGGAAACACCATATATTTT.

The V gene is TRBV19, the J gene TRBJ1-5; 7 bases are shared with TRBD1. The V segment lost 3 bases and the J segment 4 bases; nucleotides outside the gene matches: 6. This CDR3 region has 15 residues. Germline V gives CDR1 LNHDA, CDR2 SQIVND (reference sequence). CDR3 sequence reads: CASSMYGTVNQPQHF. The CDR3 DNA reads as TGTGCCAGTAGTATGTACGGGACAGTTAATCAGCCCCAGCATTTT.

This rearrangement joins TRBV6-6 to TRBJ2-5; tentatively, D is TRBD2 (6 bases). The CDR3 has 15 amino acids. Trimming stripped 0 bases from V and 4 bases from J, with 12 bases between. In germline, CDR1 is MNHNY, CDR2 SVGAGI (reference sequence). The DNA of the CDR3 is TGTGCCAGCAGTTACTCAGGGACTCAAGGAGAGACCCAGTACTTC. It yields the protein CASSYSGTQGETQYF.

CDR3: CASSSTAGITEAFF. CDR3 in DNA: TGTGCCAGCAGTTCCACCGCGGGGATCACTGAAGCTTTCTTT. The chain carries TRBV7-8 and TRBJ1-1; D not certain. V dropped 6 bases and J dropped 4 bases, with 15 bases sitting between them. CDR1 SGHVS and CDR2 FQNEAQ come from the germline V gene. The CDR3 spans 14 residues.

The chain has TRBV10-3 and TRBJ1-1; no firm D call. The V gene's germline CDR1 is ENHRY and CDR2 SYGVKD. V was cut by 2 bases and J by 2 bases, with 9 bases left in between. There are 14 residues in the CDR3. The DNA of the CDR3 is TGTGCCATCAGTGAGGCAGTCAGAAACACTGAAGCTTTCTTT. Protein: CAISEAVRNTEAFF.

The V gene is TRBV11-2, the J gene TRBJ1-3; D is unresolved. V was pared by 5 bases and J by 1 base, with 12 bases between. From germline, CDR1 is SGHAT and CDR2 FQNNGV. CDR3 size: 15 residues. The CDR3 region is CASSPMAESGNTIYF. In nucleotides, the CDR3 is TGTGCCAGCAGCCCAATGGCAGAATCTGGAAACACCATATATTTT.

This chain joins TRBV6-5 and TRBJ1-2; TRBD1 agrees at 8 bases. The CDR3 is made up of 13 amino acids. Trimming took 6 bases from V and 6 from J; bases not matched to a gene: 6. Germline assignment: CDR1 MNHEY and CDR2 SVGAGI. CDR3 residues: CASSKDRANGYTF. For the CDR3, the DNA is TGTGCCAGCAGCAAGGACAGGGCGAATGGCTACACCTTC.

The CDR3 DNA is TGTGCCAGCAGTGTACAGGGGGCGCGGGGCTACACCTTC. Protein sequence: CASSVQGARGYTF. The chain couples TRBV25-1 to TRBJ1-2, with 9 nucleotides matching TRBD1. The junction had 5 bases not matched to a gene; V was cut back by 4 bases and J by 8 bases. CDR1 is MGHDK, CDR2 SYGVNS, per germline. The CDR3 is 13 residues long.

The chain is built from TRBV15 and TRBJ2-5; D is possibly TRBD2 (6 bases). The V gene's germline CDR1 is LNHNV and CDR2 YYDKDF (reference sequence). CDR3 length: 14 amino acids. V lost 0 bases and J lost 1, with 6 bases in between. The DNA for the CDR3 is TGTGCCACCAGCAGAGAAGCGGGCCAAGAGACCCAGTACTTC. Protein sequence: CATSREAGQETQYF.

The rearrangement uses TRBV6-1 and TRBJ2-6, with D unclear. Germline assignment: CDR1 MNHNS and CDR2 SASEGT. V shed 6 bases and J shed 9 bases, with 3 bases lying between them. This CDR3 contains 10 residues. The CDR3 loop is CASSGNVLTF. CDR3 nucleotides: TGTGCCAGCAGCGGCAACGTCCTGACTTTC.

CDR3 DNA sequence: TGCGCCAGCAGCCAACCCTTCCAGGGAGGCGGCTCTGGGGCCAACGTCCTGACTTTC. This codes for CASSQPFQGGGSGANVLTF. The J gene is TRBJ2-6, the V gene TRBV4-1, with D possibly TRBD2 on 6 matching bases. This CDR3 spans 19 amino acids. Trimming pared 2 bases from V and 0 bases from J, leaving 17 bases between. Germline V lookup: CDR1 MGHRA, CDR2 YSYEKL.

The CDR3 region is CASSLEAGKNSPLHF. CDR3 DNA sequence: TGTGCCAGCAGCTTGGAGGCAGGGAAAAATTCACCCCTCCACTTT. The chain joins TRBV5-6 to TRBJ1-6, with a possible D match to TRBD1 (5 bases). The CDR3 loop spans 15 amino acids. The germline V gene has CDR1 SGHDT and CDR2 YYEEEE. Trimming left V 0 bases short and J 7 bases short, with 11 bases between. The variable domain in full, completed from reference TRBV5-6 and TRBJ1-6, reads DAGVTQSPTHLIKTRGQQVTLRCSPKSGHDTVSWYQQALGQGPQFIFQYYEEEERQRGNFPDRFSGHQFPNYSSELNVNALLLGDSALYLCASSLEAGKNSPLHFGNGTRLTVT.